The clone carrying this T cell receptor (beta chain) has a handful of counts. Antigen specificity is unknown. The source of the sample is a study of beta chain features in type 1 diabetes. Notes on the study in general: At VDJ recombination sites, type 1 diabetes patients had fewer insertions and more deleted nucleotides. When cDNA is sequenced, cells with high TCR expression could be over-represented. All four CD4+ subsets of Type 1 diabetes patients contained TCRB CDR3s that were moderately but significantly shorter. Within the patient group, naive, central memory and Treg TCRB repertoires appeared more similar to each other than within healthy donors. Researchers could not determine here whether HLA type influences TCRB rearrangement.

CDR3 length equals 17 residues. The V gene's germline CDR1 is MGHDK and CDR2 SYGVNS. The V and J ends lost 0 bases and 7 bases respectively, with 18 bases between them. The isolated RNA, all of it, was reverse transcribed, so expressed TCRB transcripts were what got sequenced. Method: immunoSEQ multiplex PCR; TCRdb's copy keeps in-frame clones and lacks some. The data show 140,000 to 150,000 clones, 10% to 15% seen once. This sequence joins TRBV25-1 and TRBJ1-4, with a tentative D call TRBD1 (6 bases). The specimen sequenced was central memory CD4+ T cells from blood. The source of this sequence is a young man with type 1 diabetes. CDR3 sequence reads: CASSEYGLGALFEKLFF. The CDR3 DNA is TGTGCCAGCAGTGAATATGGTCTGGGGGCTCTTTTTGAAAAACTGTTTTTT.